This TCR beta chain was retrieved from a study of T cell changes during pregnancy in multiple sclerosis (dated by TCRdb to between 2018 and 2021). As for the study more broadly: The study looked at changes in the T cell repertoire across pregnancy in women with multiple sclerosis.

Libraries were prepared through the immunoSEQ multiplex PCR assay. Drawn from immuneACCESS, this table holds only the in-frame rearrangements with V and J called that TCRdb kept. Clones are partly lost; checked studies trace under half to an unresolved V gene and leave the rest unexplained. The sample profile shows tens of thousands of clones; around 90% of them were found once. The top ten clonotypes cover over 1.1% of the sample. This clone appeared once. Its antigen remains undetermined. The input lacks base qualities; no much larger clone sits a single base away. The sequencing used peripheral blood, collected before pregnancy. The receptor was isolated from a female donor with multiple sclerosis, enrolled in a pregnancy study.

The DNA is TGTGCCAGCAGCTGGGACAGAAATTCACCCCTCCACTTT. The translation is CASSWDRNSPLHF. Recombination linked TRBV6-6 to TRBJ1-6; TRBD1 lines up with 7 middle nucleotides. According to the germline V gene (reference sequence), CDR1 reads MNHNY and CDR2 reads SVGAGI. The CDR3 has 13 amino acids, counting the end cysteine and phenylalanine. Only the CDR3 part of the read is kept: 39 bases, read in frame from the first base. At the junction V is shortened by 6 bases and J by 7 bases; bases outside the gene matches: 3.